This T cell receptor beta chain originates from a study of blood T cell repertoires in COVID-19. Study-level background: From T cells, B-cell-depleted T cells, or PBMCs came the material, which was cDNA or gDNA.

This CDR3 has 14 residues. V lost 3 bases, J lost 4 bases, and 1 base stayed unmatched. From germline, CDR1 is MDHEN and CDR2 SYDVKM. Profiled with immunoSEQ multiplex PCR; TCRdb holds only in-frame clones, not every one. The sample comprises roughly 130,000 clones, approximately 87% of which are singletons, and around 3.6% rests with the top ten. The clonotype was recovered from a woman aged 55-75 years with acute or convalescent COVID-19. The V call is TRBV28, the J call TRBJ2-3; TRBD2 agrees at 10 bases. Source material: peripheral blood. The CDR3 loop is CASSFLAGADTQYF. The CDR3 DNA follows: TGTGCCAGCAGTTTCCTAGCGGGGGCAGATACGCAGTATTTT. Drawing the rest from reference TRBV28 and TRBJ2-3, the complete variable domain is DVKVTQSSRYLVKRTGEKVFLECVQDMDHENMFWYRQDPGLGLRLIYFSYDVKMKEKGDIPEGYSVSREKKERFSLILESASTNQTSMYLCASSFLAGADTQYFGPGTRLTVL.